Following are 20 T cell receptor beta chains from one sample sequenced in a study of blood T cells in healthy people across ages. Next came a second PCR, run for about 7 to 12 cycles, which used a sample-barcoded 5' primer along with a J-beta primer mix. Using its own MiXCR run on the 5' RACE reads, TCRdb lists one record per CDR3 protein. The sample yields 600,000 to 850,000 distinct CDR3 sequences, about 40% seen once. The specimen was blood. These receptors came from a woman aged 60 to 75 in good health.

The chain combines TRBV4-1 with TRBJ2-7; 8 bases are a match to TRBD2. In germline, CDR1 is MGHRA, CDR2 YSYEKL. The CDR3 extends over 15 amino acids. J lost 10 bases, V lost 3 bases, and 14 bases had no gene match. The CDR3 coding sequence is TGCGCCAGCAGCCAGGCGCTACTAGCGGTAGAGGCCCAGTACTTC. Translated: CASSQALLAVEAQYF.

On this clonotype: At one end the junction does not follow the germline gene, possibly because of a read error. The chain joins TRBV30 to TRBJ2-7; possible D gene TRBD2, 5 bases. Looked up from germline, CDR1 is GTSNPN and CDR2 is SVGIG (reference sequence). This CDR3 is 12 amino acids long. The CDR3 DNA reads TGTGCCGGGAGTGCTCTTGGTGGCGAGCAGTACTTC. Translation gives CAGSALGGEQYF.

The rearrangement links TRBV5-1 to TRBJ1-3, with 7 nucleotides matching TRBD1. Germline CDR1 reads SGHRS; CDR2 reads YFSETQ. The CDR3 contains 15 residues. The J segment lost 0 bases and the V segment lost 4 bases, leaving 4 bases of the junction unmatched. This chain's CDR3 is CASSPGDSSGNTIYF. DNA of the CDR3: TGCGCCAGCAGCCCTGGGGACAGCTCTGGAAACACCATATATTTT.

This clonotype was detected once. The chain carries TRBV5-1 and TRBJ2-5, with 16 bases fitting TRBD2. With 5 bases clipped from V and 4 bases from J, the junction kept 14 bases outside the gene matches. Germline V gene data show CDR1 as SGHRS and CDR2 as YFSETQ. The CDR3 is 19 residues long. CDR3 nucleotides: TGCGCCAGCAGAGGAGCCCCGGGACTAGCGGGAGGGCCCTCAGAGACCCAGTACTTC. Protein product: CASRGAPGLAGGPSETQYF.

J is TRBJ2-3 and V is TRBV7-3, with TRBD2 identical over 12 bases. V lost 5 bases, J lost 2 bases, and 2 bases stayed unmatched. This CDR3 comprises 15 residues. The germline CDR1 and CDR2 sequences are SGHTA and FQGTGA. Here the CDR3 reads CASSRTSGDTDTQYF. DNA for the CDR3: TGTGCCAGCAGCAGGACTAGCGGGGACACAGATACGCAGTATTTT.

This chain joins TRBV20-1 and TRBJ2-5, with D perhaps TRBD2 (6 bases). V lost 3 bases, J lost 0 bases, and 11 bases lay in between. The CDR3 covers 14 residues. Germline CDR1 is DFQATT and CDR2 is SNEGSKA (reference sequence). Here the CDR3 reads CSASLGLYQETQYF. The CDR3 region has the DNA TGCAGTGCTAGTTTGGGACTCTACCAAGAGACCCAGTACTTC.

The chain carries TRBV20-1 and TRBJ2-4; 15 bases match TRBD2. The CDR3 has 19 residues. Per germline, CDR1 DFQATT and CDR2 SNEGSKA (reference sequence). V lost 0 bases to trimming and J lost 7 bases; unmatched junction nucleotides: 13. CDR3 protein: CSARDPHGLAGGSGNIQYF. The CDR3 region has the DNA TGCAGTGCTAGAGACCCCCACGGACTAGCGGGAGGGTCCGGGAACATTCAGTACTTC.

The chain uses TRBV25-1 and TRBJ2-5; 9 positions match TRBD1. The CDR3 contains 15 residues. Germline lookup yields CDR1 MGHDK and CDR2 SYGVNS. The V and J ends lost 4 bases and 2 bases, in that order; junction bases with no gene match: 5. The CDR3 nucleotides are TGTGCCAGCAGTGCAACCGGGACAGGGCAAGAGACCCAGTACTTC. It codes for CASSATGTGQETQYF.

In this sample, this clonotype turned up a few times. V usage is TRBV29-1 and J usage is TRBJ1-2; TRBD1 aligns across 7 bases. Germline CDR1 and CDR2: SQVTM and ANQGSEA. This CDR3 has 15 amino acids. J lost 7 bases, V lost 1 base, and 12 bases had no gene match. The CDR3 sequence is CSVEGPGTAFGGYTF. As DNA, the CDR3 is TGCAGCGTTGAAGGACCCGGGACAGCATTCGGTGGCTACACCTTC.

The rearrangement uses TRBV12-3 or TRBV12-4 and TRBJ2-5; 8 positions agree with TRBD1. The length of the CDR3 is 20 residues. The J segment lost 11 bases and the V segment lost 1 base, leaving 27 bases of the junction unmatched. CDR3 in DNA: TGTGCCAGCAGTTTAGACAGGGGGTTATCGCTGATCGGGAGTAGAGAGCGTCAGTACTTC. Its translation: CASSLDRGLSLIGSRERQYF.

The chain links TRBV20-1 to TRBJ2-3, with TRBD2 matching 14 bases. Germline V gene lookup returns CDR1 DFQATT and CDR2 SNEGSKA (reference sequence). The V segment lost 5 bases and the J segment 7 bases; nucleotides outside the gene matches: 5. This CDR3 is 14 amino acids long. The CDR3 reads CSAPTSGRANTQYF. Written as DNA, the CDR3 is TGCAGTGCTCCGACTAGCGGGAGGGCTAATACGCAGTATTTT.

In its sample, this clonotype was seen a few times. The rearrangement uses TRBV7-6 and TRBJ2-3; 11 nucleotides match TRBD2. The CDR3 is made up of 16 amino acids. CDR1 and CDR2 from the germline V gene are SGHVS and FNYEAQ. V was pared by 0 bases and J by 3 bases, with 2 bases of the junction left unmatched. The CDR3 DNA is TGTGCCAGCAGCTTAGCGGGACTAGCGGTAACAGATACGCAGTATTTT. Its translation: CASSLAGLAVTDTQYF.

In its sample, this clonotype was seen a few times. The chain is built from TRBV13 and TRBJ2-1; 7 bases line up with TRBD2. V was clipped by 5 bases and J by 3 bases; unmatched bases: 13. Germline loops: CDR1 PRHDT, CDR2 FYEKMQ (reference sequence). CDR3 length: 17 residues. Here the CDR3 reads CASSPRGKAGVYNEQFF. CDR3 bases: TGTGCCAGCAGCCCCCGAGGTAAGGCGGGAGTCTACAATGAGCAGTTCTTC.

This clonotype was seen a single time. The V call is TRBV20-1, the J call TRBJ2-1; D is ambiguous. Germline lookup yields CDR1 DFQATT and CDR2 SNEGSKA (reference sequence). Trimming left V 3 bases short and J 2 bases short, with 11 bases between. The CDR3 is 14 residues long. CDR3 sequence (DNA): TGCAGTGCTAGTGGTCCACCGACCTACAATGAGCAGTTCTTC. Encoded protein: CSASGPPTYNEQFF.

The chain uses TRBV6-5 and TRBJ1-2; 10 positions match TRBD1. This CDR3 is built from 14 residues. V dropped 5 bases and J dropped 8; count of bases not matched to a gene: 8. Per the germline V gene, CDR1 is MNHEY and CDR2 is SVGAGI. CDR3 loop: CASSEGQGMHGYTF. The CDR3, as DNA: TGTGCCAGCAGTGAGGGACAGGGGATGCACGGCTACACCTTC.

This rearrangement joins TRBV7-9 to TRBJ2-2; 10 bases align to TRBD2. There are 16 residues in the CDR3. Germline CDR1 and CDR2: SEHNR and FQNEAQ (reference sequence). V lost 11 bases to trimming and J lost 5 bases; unmatched junction nucleotides: 14. The CDR3 region is CACGVSSGGTTGELFF. As DNA, the CDR3 is TGTGCCTGCGGAGTATCTAGCGGGGGTACAACCGGGGAGCTGTTTTTT.

In its sample, this clonotype was seen a few times. The rearrangement joins TRBV20-1 to TRBJ1-4, with unresolved D. Germline CDR1 and CDR2: DFQATT and SNEGSKA (reference sequence). The germline V and J ends were trimmed by 1 base and 7 bases, with 16 bases remaining between them. The CDR3 sequence is 15 residues long. CDR3 in DNA: TGCAGTGCTAGAGGGAGCGGATTCAGCGGTGAAAAACTGTTTTTT. Encoded protein: CSARGSGFSGEKLFF.

CDR3 coding DNA: TGCAGTGCTAGAACCCGCAGGGGACTAAACAATGAGCAGTTCTTC. This encodes CSARTRRGLNNEQFF. This chain uses TRBV20-1 with TRBJ2-1; tentative D call: TRBD2 (7 bases). This CDR3 is built from 15 residues. Germline V lookup: CDR1 DFQATT, CDR2 SNEGSKA (reference sequence). The V and J ends lost 2 bases and 5 bases respectively, with 16 bases between them.

The chain links TRBV9 to TRBJ2-7; D not resolved. From germline, CDR1 is SGDLS and CDR2 YYNGEE. With 3 bases removed from V and 0 bases from J, the gap between germline ends came to 19 bases. This CDR3 contains 17 residues. The CDR3 spells CASSGESDGPPSYEQYF. In DNA form, the CDR3 reads TGTGCCAGCAGCGGCGAATCTGATGGACCCCCCTCCTACGAGCAGTACTTC.

The chain combines TRBV7-2 with TRBJ1-2; D is uncertain. Trimming pared 4 bases from V and 8 bases from J, leaving 17 bases between. This CDR3 comprises 14 residues. CDR1 and CDR2 from the germline V gene are SGHTA and FQGNSA. CDR3 bases: TGTGCCAGCAGCTCCTACCAGTGGGCGCGGGGCTACACCTTC. As protein: CASSSYQWARGYTF.